The clone carrying this T cell receptor (beta chain) turned up a few times. These data belong to a study of identical twins. TCRdb re-derived calls from the 5' RACE reads in MiXCR, one entry per CDR3 protein. The top ten clones hold over 2.5% of a sample with roughly 480,000 distinct CDR3 sequences, 24% of them seen once. The CDR3 length is 16 residues. J was trimmed by 4 bases and V by 2 bases; bases with no gene match: 7. Per the germline V gene, CDR1 is MNHEY and CDR2 is SVGAGI. Only healthy Caucasians were enrolled as donors. This sample was shared with a second study, whose subject was T cells expressing NK-cell markers.

The sequenced sample consisted of CD4+ T cells sorted from blood. The clonotype was recovered from a woman aged 18-29 years in good health. The J gene is TRBJ2-1, the V gene TRBV6-5, with 8 nucleotides matching TRBD1. This chain's CDR3 is CASSYTPGQEYNEQFF. The CDR3 DNA follows: TGTGCCAGCAGTTACACGCCGGGACAGGAGTACAATGAGCAGTTCTTC.